Sequencing of this T cell receptor beta chain was carried out in a study of cytomegalovirus exposure and HLA in healthy donors. Study overall: From donors who were HLA-typed, an early data release held around 80 million unique TCRs.

Study results and caveats: When a later analysis compared HLA-associated TCR beta chains with equally common others, the HLA-associated chains turned out to be more clonally expanded and to have lower generation probabilities. Earlier findings revealed that most TCR beta V segments proved productive either about 90% or about 30% of the time. TCR beta chains numbering 150 to 200 were designated cytomegalovirus-associated.

This clone came up a few times. Its cognate antigen is unknown. A multiplex PCR was run with 60 Vbeta primers and 13 Jbeta primers. Sequenced by immunoSEQ multiplex PCR; TCRdb stores in-frame clones only, minus some. This sample carries 80,000 to 90,000 clones, about four fifths of them seen once, and the ten largest clones take about 1.9%. CDR3 length: 14 residues. Germline values: CDR1 MNHEY, CDR2 SMNVEV (reference sequence). The V segment lost 11 bases and the J segment 0 bases; nucleotides outside the gene matches: 7. Sequencing was carried out using PBMCs. This clonotype originated in a young woman in good health and CMV-seronegative. This chain uses TRBV27 with TRBJ1-3, with TRBD1 identical over 7 bases. The DNA for the CDR3 is TGTGCCGGCCAGGGGGGATCCTCTGGAAACACCATATATTTT. Translating it yields CAGQGGSSGNTIYF.